The 17 T cell receptor beta chains given below trace back to one sample, sequenced in a study of T cells expressing NK-cell markers. TCRdb reprocessed the 5' RACE reads and reports one entry per CDR3 protein, with no DNA. The sample includes about 460,000 distinct CDR3 sequences. Material: blood T cells: a sorted CD56 or NKG2C T cell subset, CD4+ or CD8+ T cells, or bulk PBMC T cells (not recorded which). These receptors were obtained from a woman aged 50 to 60 in good health.

The chain links TRBV4-1 to TRBJ1-1; TCRdb's D call of TRBD1 is untestable without DNA. The CDR3 has 15 residues. Germline values: CDR1 MGHRA, CDR2 YSYEKL. This CDR3 reads CASSQEGRGFTEAFF.

The J gene is TRBJ1-1, the V gene TRBV5-1; lacking DNA, the TRBD1 call made by TCRdb goes unchecked. CDR1 is SGHRS, CDR2 YFSETQ, per germline. This CDR3 has 15 residues. CDR3 amino acids: CASSLNIETGTEAFF.

The chain employs TRBV7-8 and TRBJ2-1; the TCRdb call, TRBD1, lacks DNA for checking. Germline V CDR1 and CDR2: SGHVS, FQNEAQ. The CDR3 extends over 17 amino acids. CDR3: CASSLASSRKGDNEQFF.

The chain joins TRBV5-1 to TRBJ2-5; the TCRdb call, TRBD2, lacks DNA for checking. CDR3 length equals 13 residues. CDR1 is SGHRS, CDR2 YFSETQ, per germline. The CDR3 is CASAGTTGETQYF.

The chain has TRBV20-1 and TRBJ2-1; the TRBD1 assignment by TCRdb is unverifiable without DNA. Germline assignment: CDR1 DFQATT and CDR2 SNEGSKA (reference sequence). CDR3 length: 16 amino acids. The CDR3 here is CSARDPRTGGYNEQFF.

V and J are TRBV4-1 and TRBJ2-5; TCRdb picks TRBD1, but there is no DNA to check that call. Germline V lookup: CDR1 MGHRA, CDR2 YSYEKL. This CDR3 comprises 15 residues. This chain's CDR3 is CASSQQGASLETQYF.

V gene TRBV2 combines with J gene TRBJ1-1. This CDR3 contains 14 residues. The V gene's germline CDR1 is SNHLY and CDR2 FYNNEI. The CDR3 loop reads CASSDTRTDTEAFF.

V and J are TRBV3-1 and TRBJ2-4. Germline values: CDR1 LGHDT, CDR2 YNNKEL (reference sequence). The CDR3 spans 15 residues. CDR3 region: CASSQGATAKNIQYF.

The rearrangement joins TRBV27 to TRBJ2-6; TCRdb outputs TRBD2, but without DNA this stays unchecked. Germline assignment: CDR1 MNHEY and CDR2 SMNVEV (reference sequence). There are 15 residues in the CDR3. Here the CDR3 reads CASIGGYSGANVLTF.

The CDR3 sequence is CASSRLFPGTEAFF. The chain recombines TRBV7-8 with TRBJ1-1; the D gene TCRdb calls, TRBD1, cannot be checked with no DNA. The germline V gene encodes CDR1 SGHVS and CDR2 FQNEAQ. This CDR3 contains 14 residues.

The genes are TRBV12-3 or TRBV12-4 and TRBJ2-7; TCRdb's assignment of TRBD1 cannot be checked, as there is no DNA. The CDR3 extends over 14 amino acids. CDR3 region: CASSPPPSPNEQYF.

The chain recombines TRBV24-1 with TRBJ2-3; TCRdb indicates TRBD1, and absent DNA this call remains unverified. CDR1 and CDR2 from the germline V gene are KGHDR and SFDVKD. This CDR3 is 14 amino acids long. The CDR3 reads CASGDRGFEDTQYF.

J is TRBJ2-2 and V is TRBV4-1. CDR1 is MGHRA and CDR2 is YSYEKL in the germline V gene. This CDR3 is built from 13 residues. CDR3 region: CASSQILTGELFF.

CDR3 amino acids: CSASKAGPMDEQFF. V usage is TRBV20-1 and J usage is TRBJ2-1; the TCRdb D gene call, TRBD2, has no DNA to confirm it. The germline CDR1 and CDR2 sequences are DFQATT and SNEGSKA (reference sequence). The CDR3 consists of 14 residues.

The V and J genes are TRBV7-9 and TRBJ2-5; TCRdb's assignment of TRBD1 cannot be checked, as there is no DNA. The V gene's germline CDR1 is SEHNR and CDR2 FQNEAQ (reference sequence). The CDR3 runs to 15 residues. The chain's CDR3 is CASSTGQGSQETQYF.

V and J are TRBV5-1 and TRBJ2-1; TCRdb proposes TRBD2, but this gene call is untestable without DNA. The CDR3 is made up of 15 amino acids. Germline V gene data show CDR1 as SGHRS and CDR2 as YFSETQ. CDR3 amino acids: CASSVAGTSGNEQFF.

The chain has TRBV20-1 and TRBJ2-1. Germline V CDR1 and CDR2: DFQATT, SNEGSKA (reference sequence). The CDR3 loop spans 14 amino acids. CDR3 region: CSARRRSSYNEQFF.